A single sample is the source of the 12 T cell receptor beta chains below, sequenced in a study of blood T cell repertoires in COVID-19. Here immunoSEQ multiplex PCR was the method, and the copy in TCRdb shows in-frame clones only, minus some. The sample shows 200,000 to 250,000 clones, around 88% of them seen only once. Source material: peripheral blood. All receptors come from a woman in her twenties or thirties who had recovered from COVID-19.

The rearrangement joins TRBV7-3 to TRBJ2-3; the match to TRBD2 covers 7 bases. Germline CDR1 SGHTA, CDR2 FQGTGA. V lost 1 base to trimming and J lost 2 bases; unmatched junction nucleotides: 3. There are 15 residues in the CDR3. Here the CDR3 reads CASSLRAGPTDTQYF. Here the CDR3 DNA reads TGTGCCAGCAGCTTAAGAGCGGGGCCCACAGATACGCAGTATTTT.

J is TRBJ2-7 and V is TRBV5-1; no clear D. Trimming removed 0 bases from V and 2 bases from J, with 6 bases in between. Germline CDR1 and CDR2: SGHRS and YFSETQ. The CDR3 has 13 residues. CDR3 region: CASSLGPAYEQYF. CDR3 DNA sequence: TGCGCCAGCAGCTTGGGTCCGGCCTACGAGCAGTACTTC.

This clone was observed once. The chain combines TRBV6-5 with TRBJ1-2; no clear D. The CDR3 contains 11 residues. V lost 4 bases to trimming and J lost 8 bases, with 8 bases between them. In germline, CDR1 is MNHEY, CDR2 SVGAGI. CDR3 in amino acids: CASSWSGGYTF. Written as DNA, the CDR3 is TGTGCCAGCAGTTGGTCGGGAGGCTACACCTTC.

This clone has a handful of counts. This chain uses TRBV11-2 with TRBJ1-5; 8 bases map to TRBD1. CDR3 length: 15 amino acids. V lost 5 bases and J lost 7; bases outside the gene matches: 10. CDR1 is SGHAT, CDR2 FQNNGV, per germline. CDR3: CASSPQGGSGQPQHF. DNA for the CDR3: TGTGCCAGCAGCCCACAGGGGGGTTCGGGCCAGCCCCAGCATTTT.

DNA of the CDR3: TGTGCCAGTTACCAGGGCTCCACCCGATATGGCTACACCTTC. Protein product: CASYQGSTRYGYTF. The chain uses TRBV7-2 and TRBJ1-2; possible D gene TRBD1, 5 bases. Germline V lookup: CDR1 SGHTA, CDR2 FQGNSA. The CDR3 has 14 amino acids. The germline V and J ends were trimmed by 9 bases and 5 bases, with 19 bases remaining between them.

V and J are TRBV30 and TRBJ1-6, with 7 bases matching TRBD1. V lost 4 bases to trimming and J lost 7 bases; unmatched junction nucleotides: 7. Germline CDR1 is GTSNPN and CDR2 is SVGIG (reference sequence). The CDR3 runs 14 residues. The CDR3 region is CAWTQDRANSPLHF. The CDR3 coding sequence is TGTGCCTGGACCCAAGACAGGGCCAATTCACCCCTCCACTTT.

This chain links TRBV5-5 with TRBJ2-5; TRBD1 matches 8 bases. V was pared by 2 bases and J by 4 bases, with 4 bases of the junction left unmatched. The CDR3 has 14 amino acids. Looked up from germline, CDR1 is SGHKS and CDR2 is YYEKEE (reference sequence). The CDR3 loop reads CASSFVQGAETQYF. The CDR3 DNA reads TGTGCCAGCAGCTTTGTGCAGGGGGCAGAGACCCAGTACTTC.

This chain uses TRBV24-1 with TRBJ2-3; 11 bases map to TRBD1. Germline V gene lookup returns CDR1 KGHDR and CDR2 SFDVKD. The CDR3 has 15 residues. The junction had 5 bases not matched to a gene; V was cut back by 4 bases and J by 6 bases. The CDR3 is CATSERGQGADTQYF. The CDR3 bases are TGTGCCACCAGTGAGCGAGGACAGGGGGCGGATACGCAGTATTTT.

The chain couples TRBV9 to TRBJ2-7, with a tentative D call TRBD2 (7 bases). Trimming left V 0 bases short and J 8 bases short, with 12 bases between. The CDR3 has 13 residues. Germline CDR1 and CDR2: SGDLS and YYNGEE. As DNA, the CDR3 is TGTGCCAGCAGCGTAGAGGGGGGGTTTAAGCAGTACTTC. Translating gives CASSVEGGFKQYF.

The V gene is TRBV6-1, the J gene TRBJ1-5, with 8 bases matching TRBD1. In germline, CDR1 is MNHNS, CDR2 SASEGT. V lost 2 bases to trimming and J lost 0 bases; unmatched junction nucleotides: 9. The CDR3 totals 18 residues. This CDR3 is CASSEPVTGAYSNQPQHF. The DNA of the CDR3 is TGTGCCAGCAGTGAACCGGTGACAGGGGCCTATAGCAATCAGCCCCAGCATTTT.

The CDR3 here is CASSLVWQGSDQPQHF. CDR3 coding DNA: TGTGCCAGCAGCTTGGTATGGCAGGGGAGTGATCAGCCCCAGCATTTT. The V call is TRBV5-5, the J call TRBJ1-5; maybe TRBD1 (6 bases). The CDR3 is 16 residues long. With 0 bases removed from V and 5 bases from J, the gap between germline ends came to 15 bases. Germline V gives CDR1 SGHKS, CDR2 YYEKEE (reference sequence).

The rearrangement links TRBV13 to TRBJ2-1; 14 nucleotides match TRBD2. The V segment lost 5 bases and the J segment 8 bases; nucleotides outside the gene matches: 5. The CDR3 runs 15 residues. Germline CDR1 reads PRHDT; CDR2 reads FYEKMQ (reference sequence). CDR3 in amino acids: CASSGGTSGGYEQFF. DNA of the CDR3: TGTGCCAGCAGCGGCGGGACTAGCGGGGGCTATGAGCAGTTCTTC.